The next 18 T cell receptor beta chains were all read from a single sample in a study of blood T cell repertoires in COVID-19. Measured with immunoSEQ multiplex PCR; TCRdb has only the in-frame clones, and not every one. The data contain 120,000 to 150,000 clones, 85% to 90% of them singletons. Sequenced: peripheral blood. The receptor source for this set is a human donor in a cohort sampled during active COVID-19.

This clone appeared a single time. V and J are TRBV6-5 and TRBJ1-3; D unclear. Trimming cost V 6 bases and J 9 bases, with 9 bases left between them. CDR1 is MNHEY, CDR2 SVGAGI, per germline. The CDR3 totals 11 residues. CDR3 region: CASRSRGTIYF. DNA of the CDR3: TGTGCCAGCAGGTCCCGAGGCACCATATATTTT.

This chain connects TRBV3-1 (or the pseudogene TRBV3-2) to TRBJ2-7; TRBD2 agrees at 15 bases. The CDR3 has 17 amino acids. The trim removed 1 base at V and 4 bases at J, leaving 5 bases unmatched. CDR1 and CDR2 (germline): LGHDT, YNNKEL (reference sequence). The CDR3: CASSQGGTSGRRYEQYF. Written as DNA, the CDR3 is TGTGCCAGCAGCCAAGGGGGGACTAGCGGGAGGAGGTACGAGCAGTACTTC.

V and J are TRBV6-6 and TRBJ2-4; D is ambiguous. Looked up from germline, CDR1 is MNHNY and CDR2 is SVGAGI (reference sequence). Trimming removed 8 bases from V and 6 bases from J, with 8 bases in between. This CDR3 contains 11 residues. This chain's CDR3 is CASALRNIQYF. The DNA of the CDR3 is TGTGCCAGCGCGTTGAGAAACATTCAGTACTTC.

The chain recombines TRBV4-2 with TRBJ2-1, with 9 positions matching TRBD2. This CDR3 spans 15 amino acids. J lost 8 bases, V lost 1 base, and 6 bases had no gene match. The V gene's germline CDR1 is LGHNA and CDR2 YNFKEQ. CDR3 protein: CASSQAPLAGYEQFF. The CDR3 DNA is TGTGCCAGCAGCCAAGCCCCCCTAGCGGGATATGAGCAGTTCTTC.

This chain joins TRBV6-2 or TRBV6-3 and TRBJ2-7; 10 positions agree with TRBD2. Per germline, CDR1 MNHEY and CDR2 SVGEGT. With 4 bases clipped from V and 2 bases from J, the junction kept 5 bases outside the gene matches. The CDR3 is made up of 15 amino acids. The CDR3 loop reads CASSWTSGLTYEQYF. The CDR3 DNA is TGTGCCAGCAGTTGGACTAGCGGTCTAACCTACGAGCAGTACTTC.

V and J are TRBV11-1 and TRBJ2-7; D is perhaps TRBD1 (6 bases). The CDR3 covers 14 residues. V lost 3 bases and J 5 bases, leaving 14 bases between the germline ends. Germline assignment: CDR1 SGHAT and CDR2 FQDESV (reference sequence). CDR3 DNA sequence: TGTGCCAGCAGCTTGGAGACAGGCCGAGACGAGCAGTACTTC. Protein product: CASSLETGRDEQYF.

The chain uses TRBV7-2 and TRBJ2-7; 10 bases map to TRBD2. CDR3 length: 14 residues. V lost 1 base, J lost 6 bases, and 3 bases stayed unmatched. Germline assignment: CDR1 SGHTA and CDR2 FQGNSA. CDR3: CASSLVLAGAEQYF. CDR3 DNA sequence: TGTGCCAGCAGCTTAGTCCTAGCGGGGGCCGAGCAGTACTTC. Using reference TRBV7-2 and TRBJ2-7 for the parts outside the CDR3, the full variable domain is GAGVSQSPSNKVTEKGKDVELRCDPISGHTALYWYRQSLGQGLEFLIYFQGNSAPDKSGLPSDRFSAERTGGSVSTLTIQRTQQEDSAVYLCASSLVLAGAEQYFGPGTRLTVT.

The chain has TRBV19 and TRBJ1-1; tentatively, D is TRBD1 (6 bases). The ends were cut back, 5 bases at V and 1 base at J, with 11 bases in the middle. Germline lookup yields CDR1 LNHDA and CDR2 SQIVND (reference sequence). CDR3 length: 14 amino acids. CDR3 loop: CASSAQGTNTEAFF. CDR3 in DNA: TGTGCCAGTAGTGCCCAGGGGACGAACACTGAAGCTTTCTTT. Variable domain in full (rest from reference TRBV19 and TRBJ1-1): DGGITQSPKYLFRKEGQNVTLSCEQNLNHDAMYWYRQDPGQGLRLIYYSQIVNDFQKGDIAEGYSVSREKKESFPLTVTSAQKNPTAFYLCASSAQGTNTEAFFGQGTRLTVV.

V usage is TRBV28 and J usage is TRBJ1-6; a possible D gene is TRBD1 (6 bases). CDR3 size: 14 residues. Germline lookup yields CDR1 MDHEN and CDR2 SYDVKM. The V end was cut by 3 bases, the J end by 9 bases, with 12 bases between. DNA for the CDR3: TGTGCCAGCAGTTTTGCGGGGGCACGTTCACCCCTCCACTTT. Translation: CASSFAGARSPLHF.

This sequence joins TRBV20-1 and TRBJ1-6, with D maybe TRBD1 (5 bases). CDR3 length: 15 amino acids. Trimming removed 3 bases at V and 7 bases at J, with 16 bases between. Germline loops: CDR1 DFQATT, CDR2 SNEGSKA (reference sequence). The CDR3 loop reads CSASTPAAGNSPLHF. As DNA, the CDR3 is TGCAGTGCTAGTACCCCCGCTGCAGGGAATTCACCCCTCCACTTT.

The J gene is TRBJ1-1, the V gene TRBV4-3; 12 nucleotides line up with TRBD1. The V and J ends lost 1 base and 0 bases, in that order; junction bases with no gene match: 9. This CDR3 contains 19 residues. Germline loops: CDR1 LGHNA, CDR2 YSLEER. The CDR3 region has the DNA TGCGCCAGCAGCCAAGGGATCCGGGACAGGGGGCGAGTGAACACTGAAGCTTTCTTT. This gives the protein CASSQGIRDRGRVNTEAFF.

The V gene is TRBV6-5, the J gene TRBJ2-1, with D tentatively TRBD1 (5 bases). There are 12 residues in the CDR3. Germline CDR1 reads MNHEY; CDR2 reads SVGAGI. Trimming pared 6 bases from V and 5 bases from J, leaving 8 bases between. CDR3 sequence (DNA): TGTGCCAGCAGGGGGCCGCACAATGAGCAGTTCTTC. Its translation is CASRGPHNEQFF.

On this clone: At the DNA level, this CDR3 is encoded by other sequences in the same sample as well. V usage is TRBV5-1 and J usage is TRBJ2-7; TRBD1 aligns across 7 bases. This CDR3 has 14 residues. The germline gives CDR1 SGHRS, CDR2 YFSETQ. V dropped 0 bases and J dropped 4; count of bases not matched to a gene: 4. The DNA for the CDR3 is TGCGCCAGCAGCTTGGGACAGGGCTCTTACGAGCAGTACTTC. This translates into CASSLGQGSYEQYF.

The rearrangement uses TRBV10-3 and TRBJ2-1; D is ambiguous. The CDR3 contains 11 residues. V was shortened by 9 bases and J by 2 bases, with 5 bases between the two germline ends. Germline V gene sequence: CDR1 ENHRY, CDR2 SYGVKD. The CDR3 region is CAIATYNEQFF. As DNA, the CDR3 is TGTGCCATAGCAACCTACAATGAGCAGTTCTTC.

CDR3 coding DNA: TGTGCCAGCAGCTTTCTGGGGAGGGGTCGACACACTGAAGCTTTCTTT. Its translation: CASSFLGRGRHTEAFF. J is TRBJ1-1 and V is TRBV7-3; a possible D gene is TRBD1 (5 bases). CDR1 and CDR2 (germline): SGHTA, FQGTGA. There are 16 residues in the CDR3. The V gene lost 3 bases and the J gene lost 3 bases, with 17 bases spanning the gap. The full variable domain, with the rest looked up from reference TRBV7-3 and TRBJ1-1, is GAGVSQTPSNKVTEKGKYVELRCDPISGHTALYWYRQSLGQGPEFLIYFQGTGAADDSGLPNDRFFAVRPEGSVSTLKIQRTERGDSAVYLCASSFLGRGRHTEAFFGQGTRLTVV.

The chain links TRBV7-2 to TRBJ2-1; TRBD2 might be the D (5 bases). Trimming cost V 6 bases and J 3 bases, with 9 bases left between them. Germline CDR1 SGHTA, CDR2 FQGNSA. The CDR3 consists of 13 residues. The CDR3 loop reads CASSPRGYNEQFF. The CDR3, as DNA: TGTGCCAGCAGTCCCCGGGGCTACAATGAGCAGTTCTTC. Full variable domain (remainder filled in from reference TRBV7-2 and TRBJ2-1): GAGVSQSPSNKVTEKGKDVELRCDPISGHTALYWYRQSLGQGLEFLIYFQGNSAPDKSGLPSDRFSAERTGGSVSTLTIQRTQQEDSAVYLCASSPRGYNEQFFGPGTRLTVL.

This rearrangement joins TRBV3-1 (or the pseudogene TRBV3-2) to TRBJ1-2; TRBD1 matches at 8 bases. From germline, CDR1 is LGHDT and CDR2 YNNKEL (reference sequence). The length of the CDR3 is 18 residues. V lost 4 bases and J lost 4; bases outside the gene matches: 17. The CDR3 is CASSLWTSGAGGGYGYTF. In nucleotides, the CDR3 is TGTGCCAGCAGCCTCTGGACAAGTGGGGCAGGGGGCGGCTATGGCTACACCTTC.

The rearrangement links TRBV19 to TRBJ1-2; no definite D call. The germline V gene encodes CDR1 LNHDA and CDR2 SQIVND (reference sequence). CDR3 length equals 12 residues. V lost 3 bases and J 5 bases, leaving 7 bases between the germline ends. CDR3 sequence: CASSMQAYGYTF. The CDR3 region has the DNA TGTGCCAGTAGTATGCAGGCATATGGCTACACCTTC.